Presented here are 21 T cell receptor beta chains from one specimen sequenced in a study of blood T cell repertoires in COVID-19. Clones were sequenced by immunoSEQ multiplex PCR, and TCRdb holds only the in-frame ones, with some missing. The sample yields about 130,000 clones, approximately 91% seen once. Sequenced sample: peripheral blood. Every receptor here comes from a woman of 80 years or more with acute or convalescent COVID-19.

The rearrangement uses TRBV10-3 and TRBJ1-1; TRBD1 matches 7 bases. Germline CDR1 and CDR2: ENHRY and SYGVKD. Trimming cost V 5 bases and J 5 bases; bases outside gene matches: 5. The CDR3 extends over 13 amino acids. The CDR3 DNA is TGTGCCATCAGTTACCAGGGGGTTACTGAAGCTTTCTTT. Its protein is CAISYQGVTEAFF.

The rearrangement joins TRBV27 to TRBJ2-1, with 10 bases identical to TRBD2. Per the germline V gene, CDR1 is MNHEY and CDR2 is SMNVEV (reference sequence). The CDR3 contains 16 residues. With 8 bases clipped from V and 9 bases from J, the junction kept 16 bases outside the gene matches. In DNA form, the CDR3 reads TGTGCCAGCCGGGGACTAGCGTCAAGATACCACCGTGAGCAGTTCTTC. Translated, it gives CASRGLASRYHREQFF.

The V gene is TRBV11-2, the J gene TRBJ2-4, with no clear D. Trimming removed 1 base at V and 0 bases at J, with 7 bases between. The germline CDR1 and CDR2 sequences are SGHAT and FQNNGV. The CDR3 length is 15 residues. The CDR3 DNA is TGTGCCAGCAGCTTAGTGCAGGTAGCCAAAAACATTCAGTACTTC. Amino acid sequence: CASSLVQVAKNIQYF. The complete variable domain, with remaining parts taken from reference TRBV11-2 and TRBJ2-4, reads EAGVAQSPRYKIIEKRQSVAFWCNPISGHATLYWYQQILGQGPKLLIQFQNNGVVDDSQLPKDRFSAERLKGVDSTLKIQPAKLEDSAVYLCASSLVQVAKNIQYFGAGTRLSVL.

V and J are TRBV5-1 and TRBJ2-7, with TRBD2 identical over 9 bases. The CDR3 is 15 residues long. Trimming took 0 bases from V and 2 from J; bases not matched to a gene: 3. Germline V gene sequence: CDR1 SGHRS, CDR2 YFSETQ. As DNA, the CDR3 is TGCGCCAGCAGCTTGGATCCTAGCGGGACCTACGAGCAGTACTTC. This sequence encodes CASSLDPSGTYEQYF.

The chain employs TRBV19 and TRBJ1-5; D possibly corresponds to TRBD1 (6 bases). The V gene's germline CDR1 is LNHDA and CDR2 SQIVND (reference sequence). CDR3 size: 13 residues. V lost 4 bases, J lost 7 bases, and 11 bases lay in between. In DNA form, the CDR3 reads TGTGCCAGTAGTAACAGGGTTGAGCAGCCCCAGCATTTT. This encodes CASSNRVEQPQHF.

This clone was counted once. The chain couples TRBV6-6 to TRBJ1-2; 12 bases line up with TRBD1. V shed 6 bases, J shed 4 bases, and the junction held 9 bases outside the gene matches. The CDR3 spans 16 residues. Germline V lookup: CDR1 MNHNY, CDR2 SVGAGI (reference sequence). CDR3 coding DNA: TGTGCCAGCAGCCGGGGACAGGGGGCGCTTGGCTATGGCTACACCTTC. As protein: CASSRGQGALGYGYTF.

The chain uses TRBV6-2 or TRBV6-3 and TRBJ1-6; a possible D gene is TRBD1 (5 bases). Trimming pared 1 base from V and 9 bases from J, leaving 7 bases between. The CDR3 covers 13 residues. CDR1 and CDR2 from the germline V gene are MNHEY and SVGEGT. CDR3 nucleotide sequence: TGTGCCAGCAGTTACTTCGGGGGTTCACCCCTCCACTTT. This sequence encodes CASSYFGGSPLHF.

Only a few counts were recorded for this clone. V is TRBV3-1 (or the pseudogene TRBV3-2) and J is TRBJ2-6; D unresolved. The V gene's germline CDR1 is LGHDT and CDR2 YNNKEL (reference sequence). Trimming took off 6 bases at V and 0 bases at J, with 6 bases between the two ends. The CDR3 spans 14 residues. CDR3 nucleotides: TGTGCCAGCAGTTCTAGCTCTGGGGCCAACGTCCTGACTTTC. Its translation: CASSSSSGANVLTF.

This chain uses TRBV10-3 with TRBJ2-2; 7 nucleotides line up with TRBD1. The CDR3 runs to 15 residues. Germline loops: CDR1 ENHRY, CDR2 SYGVKD. The V segment lost 4 bases and the J segment 0 bases; nucleotides outside the gene matches: 2. CDR3 loop: CAISGDSSNTGELFF. The CDR3 bases are TGTGCCATCAGTGGGGACAGCTCGAACACCGGGGAGCTGTTTTTT.

The chain has TRBV20-1 and TRBJ2-7, with D possibly matching TRBD2 (6 bases). The CDR3 is 13 amino acids. Germline-derived CDR1 and CDR2 are DFQATT and SNEGSKA (reference sequence). Trimming stripped 3 bases from V and 0 bases from J, with 9 bases between. For the CDR3, the DNA is TGCAGTGCTAGTAATAGCGGCTCCTACGAGCAGTACTTC. It translates to CSASNSGSYEQYF.

As to this clone: Other DNA sequences in this sample translate to the same CDR3. This chain connects TRBV5-1 to TRBJ1-5; tentative D call: TRBD1 (5 bases). The CDR3 totals 13 residues. Per the germline V gene, CDR1 is SGHRS and CDR2 is YFSETQ. With 1 base removed from V and 4 bases from J, the gap between germline ends came to 6 bases. The CDR3 nucleotides are TGCGCCAGCAGCTTGACAGGAAATCAGCCCCAGCATTTT. It encodes CASSLTGNQPQHF. Combining the CDR3 with reference TRBV5-1 and TRBJ1-5 gives the whole variable domain KAGVTQTPRYLIKTRGQQVTLSCSPISGHRSVSWYQQTPGQGLQFLFEYFSETQRNKGNFPGRFSGRQFSNSRSEMNVSTLELGDSALYLCASSLTGNQPQHFGDGTRLSIL.

This chain joins TRBV5-1 and TRBJ2-2, with a possible D match to TRBD2 (6 bases). CDR1 SGHRS and CDR2 YFSETQ come from the germline V gene. Trimming removed 4 bases from V and 3 bases from J, with 7 bases in between. CDR3 size: 13 residues. CDR3 DNA sequence: TGCGCCAGCAGCGGGACTCACACCGGGGAGCTGTTTTTT. As protein: CASSGTHTGELFF.

The rearrangement uses TRBV5-4 and TRBJ1-5; possible D gene TRBD1, 6 bases. In germline, CDR1 is SGHNT, CDR2 YYREEE (reference sequence). The CDR3 runs to 14 residues. V gave up 3 bases and J gave up 4 bases, with 11 bases separating them. The CDR3 nucleotides read TGTGCCAGCAGCTCACAGGGCTCGAATCAGCCCCAGCATTTT. This translates into CASSSQGSNQPQHF.

J is TRBJ2-1 and V is TRBV19; TRBD2 agrees at 12 bases. The germline V gene has CDR1 LNHDA and CDR2 SQIVND (reference sequence). Germline trimming cut 5 bases from V and 9 bases from J; bases unmatched to any gene: 11. The CDR3 totals 16 residues. The DNA for the CDR3 is TGTGCCAGTAGTGTTGGACTAGCGGGAACGGCAGGTGAGCAGTTCTTC. Its translation is CASSVGLAGTAGEQFF.

This chain connects TRBV27 to TRBJ1-5; 7 nucleotides line up with TRBD1. This CDR3 comprises 15 residues. The V and J ends lost 9 bases and 2 bases, in that order; junction bases with no gene match: 10. Germline CDR1 MNHEY, CDR2 SMNVEV (reference sequence). The CDR3 DNA is TGTGCCAGTAGGTCAGGGGGACCGGGCAATCAGCCCCAGCATTTT. Its translation: CASRSGGPGNQPQHF.

This clone occurred once. This chain links TRBV18 with TRBJ1-1, with a possible D match to TRBD1 (5 bases). The germline CDR1 and CDR2 sequences are KGHSH and LQKENI. The CDR3 extends over 16 amino acids. V lost 5 bases and J 1 base, leaving 17 bases between the germline ends. The CDR3 DNA reads as TGTGCCAGCTCATGGGCGGCAGGGAGGGGGAACACTGAAGCTTTCTTT. Translated: CASSWAAGRGNTEAFF.

This clone was counted ten times or more. The chain carries TRBV2 and TRBJ1-2; tentative D call: TRBD1 (5 bases). This CDR3 has 13 amino acids. Between the trimmed V and J ends, which lost 4 bases and 2 bases, there was a span of 8 bases. CDR1 SNHLY and CDR2 FYNNEI come from the germline V gene. The CDR3 DNA is TGTGCCAGCAGTGTTCAGGGCAACTATGGCTACACCTTC. Protein product: CASSVQGNYGYTF.

The chain carries TRBV6-5 and TRBJ1-3; D perhaps matches TRBD1 (5 bases). Trimming left V 6 bases short and J 0 bases short, with 12 bases between. CDR1 is MNHEY, CDR2 SVGAGI, per germline. The CDR3 length is 15 residues. CDR3 residues: CASSGHELSGNTIYF. CDR3 coding DNA: TGTGCCAGCAGCGGACACGAGCTCTCTGGAAACACCATATATTTT.

In this sample, this clone turned up a few times. V usage is TRBV4-2 and J usage is TRBJ2-3, with 7 bases identical to TRBD2. With V trimmed by 0 bases and J by 6 bases, 6 bases remained unmatched. Germline V gene data show CDR1 as LGHNA and CDR2 as YNFKEQ. CDR3 length equals 15 residues. The CDR3 DNA reads TGTGCCAGCAGCCAAGATCAAAGCGGGGAGGATACGCAGTATTTT. It codes for CASSQDQSGEDTQYF.

The V and J genes are TRBV5-4 and TRBJ2-7; tentative D call: TRBD2 (5 bases). CDR1 and CDR2 from the germline V gene are SGHNT and YYREEE (reference sequence). The length of the CDR3 is 14 residues. The ends were cut back, 3 bases at V and 2 bases at J, with 12 bases in the middle. CDR3: CASSSRRDAYEQYF. Here the CDR3 DNA reads TGTGCCAGCAGCTCCCGACGGGATGCCTACGAGCAGTACTTC. The entire variable domain, with the rest obtained from reference TRBV5-4 and TRBJ2-7, is as follows: ETGVTQSPTHLIKTRGQQVTLRCSSQSGHNTVSWYQQALGQGPQFIFQYYREEENGRGNFPPRFSGLQFPNYSSELNVNALELDDSALYLCASSSRRDAYEQYFGPGTRLTVT.

The chain has TRBV3-1 (or the pseudogene TRBV3-2) and TRBJ1-2; 11 bases fit TRBD1. This CDR3 is built from 13 residues. CDR1 LGHDT and CDR2 YNNKEL come from the germline V gene (reference sequence). V gave up 3 bases and J gave up 7 bases; unmatched junction bases: 1. The CDR3 loop reads CASSHGTGGGYTF. In nucleotides, the CDR3 is TGTGCCAGCAGCCACGGGACAGGGGGTGGCTACACCTTC.